The clone carrying this TCR beta chain occurred many times. Its target is not known. The data stem from a study of T-cell reconstitution after alpha-beta-depleted transplantation in children. Broader study findings: Several hundred rapidly expanded clones from non-depleted graft cells reportedly supplied alpha-beta T cells about two months post-transplant. Surviving recipient T cells and intrathymic progenitors accounted for some patients' high TCRbeta diversity at day 60. T-cell counts and diversity at one year post-transplant came mainly from newly produced T cells.

As it was prepared, the TCRbeta library received unique molecular identifiers. In TCRdb, the PCR reads were re-called with MiXCR into one record per CDR3 protein. The repertoire holds around 440,000 distinct CDR3 sequences, with roughly a tenth as singletons. Per germline, CDR1 SGDLS and CDR2 YYNGEE. The CDR3 is 16 amino acids. V shed 4 bases and J 4 bases; nucleotides not matched to a gene: 10. This chain joins TRBV9 and TRBJ2-3; 9 bases map to TRBD2. The specimen was PBMCs, collected before TCRalphabeta/CD19-depleted stem cell transplant. This TCR was recovered from a child under 10 years old with inherited bone marrow failure, due to receive a stem cell transplant. For the CDR3, the DNA is TGTGCCAGCAGCTACCTCCCTAGCGGGAACGCAGATACGCAGTATTTT. Translated, it gives CASSYLPSGNADTQYF.